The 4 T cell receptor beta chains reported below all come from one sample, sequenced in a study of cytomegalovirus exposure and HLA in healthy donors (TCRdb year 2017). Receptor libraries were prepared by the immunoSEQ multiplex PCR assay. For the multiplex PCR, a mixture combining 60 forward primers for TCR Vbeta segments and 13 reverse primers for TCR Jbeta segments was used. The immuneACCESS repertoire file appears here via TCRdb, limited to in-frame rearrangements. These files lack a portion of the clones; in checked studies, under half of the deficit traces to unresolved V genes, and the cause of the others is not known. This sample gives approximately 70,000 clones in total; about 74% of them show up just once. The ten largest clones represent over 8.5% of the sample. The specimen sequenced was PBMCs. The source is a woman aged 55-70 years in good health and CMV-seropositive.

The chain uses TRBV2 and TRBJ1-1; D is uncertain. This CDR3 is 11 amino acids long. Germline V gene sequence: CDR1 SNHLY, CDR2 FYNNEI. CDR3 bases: TGTGCTTGCAAGAGGGAGGTTGAAGCTTTCTTT. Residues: CACKREVEAFF.

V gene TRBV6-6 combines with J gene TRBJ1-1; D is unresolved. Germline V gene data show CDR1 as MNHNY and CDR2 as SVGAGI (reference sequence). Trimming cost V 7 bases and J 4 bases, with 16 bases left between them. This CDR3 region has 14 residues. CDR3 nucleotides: TGTGCCAGCAAATATGGGTTTGGAGGCACTGAAGCTTTCTTT. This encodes CASKYGFGGTEAFF.

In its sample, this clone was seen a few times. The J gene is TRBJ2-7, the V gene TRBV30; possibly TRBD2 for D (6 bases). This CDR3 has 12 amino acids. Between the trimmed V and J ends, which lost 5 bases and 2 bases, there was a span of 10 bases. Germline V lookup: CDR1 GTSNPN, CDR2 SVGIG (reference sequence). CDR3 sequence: CAWDGGTYEQYF. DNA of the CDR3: TGTGCCTGGGATGGGGGGACCTACGAGCAGTACTTC.

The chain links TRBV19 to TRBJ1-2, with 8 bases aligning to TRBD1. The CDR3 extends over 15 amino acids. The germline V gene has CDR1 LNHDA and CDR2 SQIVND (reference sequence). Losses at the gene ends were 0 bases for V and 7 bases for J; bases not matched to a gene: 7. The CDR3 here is CASSIDLGQVGGYTF. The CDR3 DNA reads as TGTGCCAGTAGTATAGATTTGGGACAGGTCGGTGGCTACACCTTC.